The next 5 T cell receptor beta chains were all read from a single sample in a study of T cells in Graves' hyperthyroidism and ophthalmopathy. RNA transcripts provided the source from which TCR beta CDR3 regions were amplified. HTBI primers drove first-round RT-PCR of the TCR CDR3. TCRdb used MiXCR to reprocess the multiplex PCR reads, holding one entry per CDR3 protein. Of fewer than 750,000 distinct CDR3 sequences detected, roughly 15% appear once; the ten largest clones hold around 13%. Sequenced: blood. These receptors came from a woman aged 45-65 years with Graves' ophthalmopathy.

The sample holds many counts of this clonotype. The chain links TRBV12-3 or TRBV12-4 to TRBJ2-4; 7 bases line up with TRBD1. With V trimmed by 8 bases and J by 0 bases, 13 bases remained unmatched. CDR3 size: 17 residues. The CDR3 loop is CASGRRGGTEAKNIQYF. In DNA form, the CDR3 reads TGTGCCAGCGGCCGTCGAGGGGGCACGGAAGCCAAAAACATTCAGTACTTC.

This clonotype was picked up many times. The chain combines TRBV5-5 with TRBJ1-1; D is possibly TRBD1 (5 bases). Germline V lookup: CDR1 SGHKS, CDR2 YYEKEE (reference sequence). The ends were cut back, 4 bases at V and 1 base at J, with 14 bases in the middle. The CDR3 runs to 15 residues. This CDR3 is CASSTLGGENTEAFF. The CDR3 coding sequence is TGTGCCAGCAGCACTCTCGGGGGAGAGAACACTGAAGCTTTCTTT.

This clonotype is a singleton in its sample. A read error may be the cause here, since a much bigger clone is one base away. This sequence joins TRBV5-5 and TRBJ2-1; 11 bases are shared with TRBD2. The end of the DNA aligns better with TRBJ2-7, so the J call may be wrong. The CDR3 is made up of 19 amino acids. Germline loops: CDR1 SGHKS, CDR2 YYEKEE (reference sequence). This CDR3 reads CASSLRLAGGSGSYNEQYF. The DNA for the CDR3 is TGTGCCAGCAGCTTGAGGCTAGCGGGAGGTAGTGGGTCCTACAATGAGCAGTACTTC.

This clonotype was counted at least ten times. J is TRBJ2-7 and V is TRBV20-1; 12 nucleotides agree with TRBD2. The germline CDR1 and CDR2 sequences are DFQATT and SNEGSKA (reference sequence). V lost 3 bases and J lost 6; bases outside the gene matches: 9. The CDR3 extends over 15 amino acids. The CDR3 loop is CSARNLGLAGSEQYF. For the CDR3, the DNA is TGCAGTGCTAGGAATCTAGGACTAGCGGGGAGCGAGCAGTACTTC.

This clonotype has a count of ten or more. The J gene is TRBJ2-1, the V gene TRBV7-8; the D gene is possibly TRBD1 (6 bases). The CDR3 extends over 18 amino acids. Germline CDR1 and CDR2: SGHVS and FQNEAQ. V was pared by 5 bases and J by 12 bases, with 32 bases between. CDR3 sequence: CASSPDRETGFTTMRQFF. DNA for the CDR3: TGTGCCAGCAGCCCGGACAGAGAAACGGGGTTTACCACAATGAGGCAGTTCTTC.